This T cell receptor beta chain was documented in a study of cytomegalovirus exposure and HLA in healthy donors. For the study at large: The 100 to 150 validation repertoires were reported in a later analysis to have been generated on the same platform as the roughly 630 first-cohort repertoires. General study points: Most TCR sequences proved rare, with some public TCRs found in many donors. High sensitivity and specificity were reportedly achieved when the classifier diagnosed cytomegalovirus status.

A single count supports this clone. No antigen is known for it. Germline CDR1 and CDR2: SGHDN and FVKESK. The CDR3 runs to 12 residues. V was pared by 4 bases and J by 6 bases, with 9 bases between. Sequencing used immunoSEQ multiplex PCR; TCRdb keeps in-frame clones, though not all of them. The data hold approximately 50,000 clones, with about 88% observed a single time. This receptor was identified in a woman younger than 45 in good health and CMV-seronegative. The J gene is TRBJ1-1, the V gene TRBV14; D remains ambiguous. Sequenced: PBMCs. The CDR3, as DNA: TGTGCCAGCAGCCCCCCGGGTCCTGAAGCTTTCTTT. As protein: CASSPPGPEAFF.